This TCR beta chain came from a study of blood T cells in healthy people across ages. Deletions cut 0 bases from V and 3 bases from J, with 15 bases between. CDR3 length: 16 amino acids. CDR1 LNHNV and CDR2 YYDKDF come from the germline V gene (reference sequence). Primed by a sample-barcoded 5' primer and a J-beta primer mix, a second PCR proceeded for about 7 to 12 cycles. Each CDR3 protein gets one entry after TCRdb re-called the 5' RACE reads with MiXCR. Among 1,800,000 or so distinct CDR3 sequences, about two fifths were seen once, and the ten largest hold more than 20%. The V gene is TRBV15, the J gene TRBJ2-7; maybe TRBD2 (6 bases). The TCR was taken from a human donor in good health. Sample: blood. The CDR3 DNA reads TGTGCCACCAGCAGAGATCGGGGGTTCGTGGTCTACGAGCAGTACTTC. Its protein product is CATSRDRGFVVYEQYF.